This T cell receptor (beta chain) was captured by sequencing in a study of T cells in Graves' hyperthyroidism and ophthalmopathy. Worth noting for this clonotype: Its antigen is undetermined.

Template material for amplifying TCR beta CDR3 regions consisted of RNA transcripts. RT-PCR in the first round (using the HTBI primer set) targeted the TCR CDR3. One entry per CDR3 protein, called by TCRdb with MiXCR from the multiplex PCR reads. In the table there are 700,000 to 850,000 distinct CDR3 sequences, under 45% of which are singletons. Orbital computed tomography and thyroid ultrasound, together with serum TRAb and thyroxine and clinical symptoms, were used for diagnoses. The germline CDR1 and CDR2 sequences are DFQATT and SNEGSKA (reference sequence). The CDR3 is 17 amino acids. After removal of 6 bases from V and 5 bases from J, the junction contained 20 bases not matched to a gene. General study points: Ophthalmopathy was model-predicted a median about 6 months pre-onset.

Sequences were obtained from blood. This clonotype was sampled from a middle-aged woman with Graves' hyperthyroidism. The chain links TRBV20-1 to TRBJ2-5; TRBD1 aligns across 8 bases. The CDR3 DNA is TGCAGTGCCAGCAGCCAAGGGGCCGGGACAGGCGTGGAGACCCAGTACTTC. Protein sequence: CSASSQGAGTGVETQYF.